This passage covers 32 T cell receptor beta chains from one sample sequenced in a study of T cell responses to AZD1222 COVID-19 vaccine. Method: immunoSEQ multiplex PCR; TCRdb's copy keeps in-frame clones and lacks some. Seen here are about 98,000 clones, about 86% observed once, and the top ten hold around 5%. Source: peripheral blood, taken on day 0 of AZD1222 vaccination. These receptors all stem from an adult in good health.

The rearrangement uses TRBV4-2 and TRBJ2-3; D possibly corresponds to TRBD1 (7 bases). V lost 2 bases and J 0 bases, leaving 12 bases between the germline ends. CDR1 is LGHNA and CDR2 is YNFKEQ in the germline V gene. The CDR3 sequence is 16 residues long. Here the CDR3 DNA reads TGTGCCAGCAGCCAATACAGGGGAGGTAGCACAGATACGCAGTATTTT. It encodes CASSQYRGGSTDTQYF.

This chain connects TRBV7-8 to TRBJ1-5, with TRBD1 matching over 7 bases. In germline, CDR1 is SGHVS, CDR2 FQNEAQ. Germline trimming cut 4 bases from V and 0 bases from J; bases unmatched to any gene: 9. The CDR3 has 17 residues. This chain's CDR3 is CASSSKTRQGSNQPQHF. CDR3 DNA: TGTGCCAGCAGCTCGAAAACGAGACAGGGTAGCAATCAGCCCCAGCATTTT.

The rearrangement links TRBV29-1 to TRBJ2-2, with a tentative D call TRBD2 (5 bases). Trimming cost V 0 bases and J 3 bases, with 11 bases left between them. This CDR3 is 15 amino acids long. Germline loops: CDR1 SQVTM, CDR2 ANQGSEA. CDR3 residues: CSVEDRGFDTGELFF. DNA of the CDR3: TGCAGCGTTGAAGATCGGGGATTTGACACCGGGGAGCTGTTTTTT.

The rearrangement links TRBV7-2 to TRBJ2-5; tentatively, D is TRBD2 (5 bases). CDR3 size: 13 residues. Trimming cost V 5 bases and J 5 bases, with 12 bases left between them. The germline V gene encodes CDR1 SGHTA and CDR2 FQGNSA. The CDR3 reads CASSRGLGETQYF. Written as DNA, the CDR3 is TGTGCCAGCAGCCGGGGTTTGGGGGAGACCCAGTACTTC.

The chain has TRBV19 and TRBJ1-5; D uncertain. V was trimmed by 4 bases and J by 0 bases, leaving 4 bases between them. CDR1 is LNHDA, CDR2 SQIVND, per germline (reference sequence). The CDR3 totals 13 residues. CDR3 bases: TGTGCCAGTAGTACGGATAGCAATCAGCCCCAGCATTTT. Translated, it gives CASSTDSNQPQHF.

Note on this clone: The same CDR3 also results from other DNA sequences found in this sample. The chain couples TRBV27 to TRBJ1-5; D possibly corresponds to TRBD1 (5 bases). The CDR3 is made up of 14 amino acids. The germline V gene encodes CDR1 MNHEY and CDR2 SMNVEV (reference sequence). Trimming removed 6 bases from V and 2 bases from J, with 11 bases in between. The CDR3 protein is CASSPNRRNQPQHF. The CDR3 DNA is TGTGCCAGCAGCCCGAACAGGCGCAATCAGCCCCAGCATTTT.

V gene TRBV28 combines with J gene TRBJ1-4; 8 bases agree with TRBD1. V gave up 8 bases and J gave up 14 bases; unmatched junction bases: 16. The CDR3 extends over 14 amino acids. CDR1 is MDHEN and CDR2 is SYDVKM in the germline V gene. CDR3 nucleotide sequence: TGTGCCAGCGATGGGACAGGCCTTAGGTCGGGTCTGTTTTTT. Its translation: CASDGTGLRSGLFF. The whole variable domain, remainder taken from reference TRBV28 and TRBJ1-4, is DVKVTQSSRYLVKRTGEKVFLECVQDMDHENMFWYRQDPGLGLRLIYFSYDVKMKEKGDIPEGYSVSREKKERFSLILESASTNQTSMYLCASDGTGLRSGLFFGSGTQLSVL.

Only one count was recorded for this clone. The junction and the germline gene differ at one end; a read error may be behind it. This chain joins TRBV4-2 and TRBJ1-2; the D gene is possibly TRBD1 (5 bases). There are 12 residues in the CDR3. Germline V gene sequence: CDR1 LGHNA, CDR2 YNFKEQ. The CDR3 spells CASSPQGDGYTF. The CDR3 coding sequence is TGTGCCAGTAGCCCGCAAGGGGATGGCTACACCTTC.

The chain carries TRBV5-1 and TRBJ1-5; 8 bases line up with TRBD1. The CDR3 is 15 residues long. Germline lookup yields CDR1 SGHRS and CDR2 YFSETQ. Trimming cost V 0 bases and J 6 bases; bases outside gene matches: 5. The CDR3 DNA reads as TGCGCCAGCAGCTTGGTGGTCAGGGGGCTTCAGCCCCAGCATTTT. Its translation: CASSLVVRGLQPQHF.

The J gene is TRBJ2-2, the V gene TRBV28, with 9 bases lining up with TRBD2. CDR1 is MDHEN, CDR2 SYDVKM, per germline. Trimming cost V 3 bases and J 7 bases; bases outside gene matches: 6. This CDR3 region has 15 residues. The CDR3 DNA reads TGTGCCAGCAGTTTTAGGCTAGCGGGGTTCGGGGAGCTGTTTTTT. Its translation is CASSFRLAGFGELFF.

In its sample, this clone was seen once. The chain joins TRBV28 to TRBJ2-2; possibly TRBD2 for D (6 bases). Germline V CDR1 and CDR2: MDHEN, SYDVKM. This CDR3 comprises 15 residues. Trimming stripped 2 bases from V and 6 bases from J, with 13 bases between. The CDR3 DNA sequence: TGTGCCAGCAGTTTAGGGACTTTTGGAGCCGGGGAGCTGTTTTTT. This sequence encodes CASSLGTFGAGELFF.

This chain connects TRBV28 to TRBJ1-2, with TRBD1 as a possible D gene (5 bases). Deletions cut 3 bases from V and 5 bases from J, with 13 bases between. The CDR3 consists of 14 residues. CDR1 and CDR2 (germline): MDHEN, SYDVKM. DNA of the CDR3: TGTGCCAGCAGTTTGCAGACAGCTCATTATGGCTACACCTTC. Amino acid sequence: CASSLQTAHYGYTF.

The chain combines TRBV18 with TRBJ2-2, with 10 bases aligning to TRBD1. Trimming removed 6 bases from V and 4 bases from J; junction bases left unmatched: 5. Germline V gene lookup returns CDR1 KGHSH and CDR2 LQKENI. CDR3 length equals 15 residues. As DNA, the CDR3 is TGTGCCAGCTCCCCGGGACAGGGGATCACCGGGGAGCTGTTTTTT. Its protein is CASSPGQGITGELFF.

The chain recombines TRBV28 with TRBJ2-7; no definite D call. The CDR3 runs 13 residues. Trimming removed 3 bases at V and 4 bases at J, with 10 bases between. From germline, CDR1 is MDHEN and CDR2 SYDVKM. The CDR3 DNA is TGTGCCAGCAGTTTTAACAGCCTTTACGAGCAGTACTTC. Residues: CASSFNSLYEQYF. Full variable domain (missing parts from reference TRBV28 and TRBJ2-7): DVKVTQSSRYLVKRTGEKVFLECVQDMDHENMFWYRQDPGLGLRLIYFSYDVKMKEKGDIPEGYSVSREKKERFSLILESASTNQTSMYLCASSFNSLYEQYFGPGTRLTVT.

The J gene is TRBJ1-2, the V gene TRBV7-9; D is undetermined. V was cut by 2 bases and J by 8 bases, with 18 bases left in between. Germline CDR1 SEHNR, CDR2 FQNEAQ (reference sequence). The CDR3 spans 15 residues. CDR3 DNA sequence: TGTGCCAGCAGCTTACTGACGACCTTAAGCGGGGGCTACACCTTC. Protein product: CASSLLTTLSGGYTF.

This chain uses TRBV7-9 with TRBJ2-5, with a tentative D call TRBD2 (6 bases). The CDR3 contains 12 residues. Per the germline V gene, CDR1 is SEHNR and CDR2 is FQNEAQ (reference sequence). V lost 7 bases and J lost 5, with 11 bases in between. CDR3 bases: TGTGCCAGCACCAAAGGAGGGGAGACCCAGTACTTC. Translating gives CASTKGGETQYF.

This clone has just one count. This rearrangement joins TRBV5-4 to TRBJ2-7; possibly TRBD1 or TRBD2 for D (5 bases each). The V gene lost 4 bases and the J gene lost 3 bases, with 11 bases spanning the gap. The CDR3 is 13 residues long. The germline V gene encodes CDR1 SGHNT and CDR2 YYREEE (reference sequence). The CDR3 region has the DNA TGTGCCAGCAGCCCTCGGGGCCACTACGAGCAGTACTTC. Its translation is CASSPRGHYEQYF. Together with reference TRBV5-4 and TRBJ2-7, the CDR3 gives the full variable domain: ETGVTQSPTHLIKTRGQQVTLRCSSQSGHNTVSWYQQALGQGPQFIFQYYREEENGRGNFPPRFSGLQFPNYSSELNVNALELDDSALYLCASSPRGHYEQYFGPGTRLTVT.

The chain links TRBV6-5 to TRBJ1-1; D gene ambiguous. V lost 5 bases to trimming and J lost 11 bases, with 12 bases between them. The CDR3 sequence is 11 residues long. Looked up from germline, CDR1 is MNHEY and CDR2 is SVGAGI. The CDR3 nucleotides read TGTGCCAGCAGTAACCGGGCCGCGGCTTTCTTT. Translated, it gives CASSNRAAAFF.

V gene TRBV28 combines with J gene TRBJ2-7, with no clear D. CDR3 length: 12 amino acids. Germline assignment: CDR1 MDHEN and CDR2 SYDVKM. V was cut by 2 bases and J by 7 bases, with 9 bases left in between. The CDR3 DNA reads TGTGCCAGCAGTTTAATTCTCCTTGAGCAGTACTTC. It specifies CASSLILLEQYF.

This clone was detected once. The chain combines TRBV30 with TRBJ1-6; TRBD1 is a possible D gene (6 bases). The CDR3 spans 17 residues. Per the germline V gene, CDR1 is GTSNPN and CDR2 is SVGIG (reference sequence). As DNA, the CDR3 is TGTGCATACCGGGCCCTGGGGGCGGCCTCCTATAATTCACCCCTCCACTTT. Amino acids: CAYRALGAASYNSPLHF.

The V and J genes are TRBV7-8 and TRBJ2-1; 7 positions agree with TRBD1. This CDR3 is 15 amino acids long. V lost 1 base, J lost 8 bases, and 8 bases stayed unmatched. The germline CDR1 and CDR2 sequences are SGHVS and FQNEAQ. CDR3 DNA sequence: TGTGCCAGCAGCTTAGGGCAGGGGGTCTTCGATGAGCAGTTCTTC. This gives the protein CASSLGQGVFDEQFF.

This clone has a single count. The rearrangement joins TRBV7-9 to TRBJ1-3; the D gene is possibly TRBD1 (5 bases). The CDR3 spans 15 residues. V was cut by 2 bases and J by 4 bases, with 12 bases left in between. CDR1 SEHNR and CDR2 FQNEAQ come from the germline V gene (reference sequence). The CDR3 region is CASSLSAGPGNTIYF. In nucleotides, the CDR3 is TGTGCCAGCAGCTTAAGTGCAGGGCCGGGAAACACCATATATTTT.

The chain couples TRBV10-3 to TRBJ2-5; 10 bases are shared with TRBD1. The V segment lost 4 bases and the J segment 4 bases; nucleotides outside the gene matches: 3. This CDR3 comprises 14 residues. CDR1 is ENHRY and CDR2 is SYGVKD in the germline V gene. The CDR3 nucleotides are TGTGCCATCAGTGGGGACAGGGGCGGAGAGACCCAGTACTTC. This encodes CAISGDRGGETQYF.

In the case of this clone: One end of the junction fails to match germline, which may point to a read error. The V and J genes are TRBV5-4 and TRBJ2-1, with TRBD2 as a possible D gene (6 bases). The CDR3 spans 14 residues. Germline V gives CDR1 SGHNT, CDR2 YYREEE (reference sequence). This CDR3 reads CASSFGLDYSEQFF. The CDR3 DNA is TGTGCCAGCAGCTTCGGCTTGGACTACAGTGAGCAGTTCTTC.

This clone appeared a single time. The chain carries TRBV7-3 and TRBJ2-3; D call uncertain. The CDR3 runs to 14 residues. Germline values: CDR1 SGHTA, CDR2 FQGTGA. Deletions cut 2 bases from V and 0 bases from J, with 6 bases between. CDR3 protein: CASSLGVSTDTQYF. CDR3 coding DNA: TGTGCCAGCAGCTTAGGAGTAAGCACAGATACGCAGTATTTT.

The rearrangement links TRBV4-2 to TRBJ1-1; D remains unclear. This CDR3 is 13 amino acids long. V was cut by 0 bases and J by 6 bases, with 8 bases left in between. The germline V gene has CDR1 LGHNA and CDR2 YNFKEQ. For the CDR3, the DNA is TGTGCCAGCAGCCAAGAGGAAAGCGCTGAAGCTTTCTTT. Encoded protein: CASSQEESAEAFF.

The chain is built from TRBV6-2 or TRBV6-3 and TRBJ1-5; D might be TRBD1 (6 bases). V lost 0 bases and J 3 bases, leaving 15 bases between the germline ends. Germline assignment: CDR1 MNHEY and CDR2 SVGEGT. The CDR3 spans 17 residues. The CDR3 DNA reads TGTGCCAGCAGTTACTCGAGCCCCTTGGGGGCCAATCAGCCCCAGCATTTT. Encoded protein: CASSYSSPLGANQPQHF.

This sequence joins TRBV30 and TRBJ1-5, with D unresolved. Deletions cut 1 base from V and 1 base from J, with 5 bases between. Germline-derived CDR1 and CDR2 are GTSNPN and SVGIG (reference sequence). The CDR3 extends over 13 amino acids. This CDR3 is CAWSASSNQPQHF. CDR3 sequence (DNA): TGTGCCTGGAGTGCCAGCAGCAATCAGCCCCAGCATTTT.

The rearrangement joins TRBV18 to TRBJ1-4; perhaps TRBD1 as D (5 bases). The CDR3 is made up of 17 amino acids. V was clipped by 1 base and J by 4 bases, with 16 bases between them. The V gene's germline CDR1 is KGHSH and CDR2 LQKENI. The CDR3 DNA sequence: TGTGCCAGCTCACCACGGTCGTTTGAGGGGAGTAATGAAAAACTGTTTTTT. It encodes CASSPRSFEGSNEKLFF.

The chain employs TRBV13 and TRBJ2-2; 9 nucleotides match TRBD1. J lost 6 bases, V lost 5 bases, and 16 bases had no gene match. CDR1 and CDR2 from the germline V gene are PRHDT and FYEKMQ (reference sequence). CDR3 length: 18 residues. The CDR3 loop reads CASSPRTGATRGAGELFF. The CDR3 DNA reads as TGTGCCAGCAGCCCCCGGACAGGGGCCACCCGAGGGGCCGGGGAGCTGTTTTTT.

The gene calls are TRBV2 and TRBJ1-2, with a tentative D call TRBD1 (5 bases). V dropped 5 bases and J dropped 2 bases, with 15 bases sitting between them. The CDR3 totals 15 residues. The germline V gene has CDR1 SNHLY and CDR2 FYNNEI. The CDR3 spells CASSSLDGTNYGYTF. The CDR3 nucleotides read TGTGCCAGCAGTTCCCTCGACGGGACGAACTATGGCTACACCTTC.

This clone was detected only a few times. The chain is built from TRBV5-5 and TRBJ2-7; 8 nucleotides line up with TRBD1. Germline V gives CDR1 SGHKS, CDR2 YYEKEE (reference sequence). Losses at the gene ends were 0 bases for V and 3 bases for J; bases not matched to a gene: 8. The CDR3 has 16 amino acids. CDR3 nucleotides: TGTGCCAGCAGCTTGGTACCGGGACAGGCCTTCTACGAGCAGTACTTC. Its translation: CASSLVPGQAFYEQYF. Full variable domain (outside the CDR3, taken from reference TRBV5-5 and TRBJ2-7): DAGVTQSPTHLIKTRGQQVTLRCSPISGHKSVSWYQQVLGQGPQFIFQYYEKEERGRGNFPDRFSARQFPNYSSELNVNALLLGDSALYLCASSLVPGQAFYEQYFGPGTRLTVT.